A selection of T cell receptor beta chains follows, all from one sample in a study of metastatic and nonmetastatic thyroid tumors. TCRdb re-called the PCR reads through MiXCR. The sample contains 25,000 to 30,000 clones, more than 14% of which appear only once. Sequencing was done on a sample of blood. The source is a male donor with papillary thyroid cancer or a benign thyroid nodule (not recorded which). Some clones in this sample may be carry-over from other donors' samples. CDR3s include the opening cysteine and the closing phenylalanine or tryptophan.

v_gene: TRBV4-1
j_gene: TRBJ2-7
CDR3aa: CASSQELGVTYEQYF

v_gene: TRBV6-8
j_gene: TRBJ2-5
CDR3aa: CASNDPGLAGGETQYF

v_gene: TRBV20-1
j_gene: TRBJ2-3
CDR3aa: CSATPADRPTDTQYF

v_gene: TRBV9
j_gene: TRBJ1-4
CDR3aa: CASSTRTGDERLFF

v_gene: TRBV6-1
j_gene: TRBJ2-1
CDR3aa: CASSGTSGGNMHEQFF

v_gene: TRBV10-3
j_gene: TRBJ2-1
CDR3aa: CAIRPTGYNEQFF

v_gene: TRBV10-3
j_gene: TRBJ1-6
CDR3aa: CAISVDRGNSPLHF

v_gene: TRBV10-3
j_gene: TRBJ2-7
CDR3aa: CAISGGTGYEQYF

v_gene: TRBV7-2
j_gene: TRBJ2-1
CDR3aa: CASSPGTVGTQFF

v_gene: TRBV5-1
j_gene: TRBJ2-3
CDR3aa: CASSTSGGTDTQYF

v_gene: TRBV4-2
j_gene: TRBJ2-2
CDR3aa: CASSQQVGGNTGELFF

v_gene: TRBV6-1
j_gene: TRBJ2-2
CDR3aa: CASSEAGEIHTGELFF

v_gene: TRBV9
j_gene: TRBJ2-1
CDR3aa: CASSPTGGEQFF

v_gene: TRBV5-4
j_gene: TRBJ2-1
CDR3aa: CASRNQGGEQFF

v_gene: TRBV4-1
j_gene: TRBJ1-1
CDR3aa: CASSPYPGTGGMNTEAFF

v_gene: TRBV27
j_gene: TRBJ2-7
CDR3aa: CASRSSYEQYF

v_gene: TRBV19
j_gene: TRBJ1-5
CDR3aa: CASSITQERWPQHF

v_gene: TRBV11-3
j_gene: TRBJ2-1
CDR3aa: CASRKVGLAVANEQFF

v_gene: TRBV4-2
j_gene: TRBJ2-1
CDR3aa: CASSRDVLVGDEQFF

v_gene: TRBV6-1
j_gene: TRBJ2-7
CDR3aa: CASSETSGGAYEQYF

v_gene: TRBV2
j_gene: TRBJ2-1
CDR3aa: CASLPGLVEQFF

v_gene: TRBV20-1
j_gene: TRBJ1-5
CDR3aa: CSALPAVSNQPQHF

v_gene: TRBV30
j_gene: TRBJ2-3
CDR3aa: CAWSVPSGADTQYF

v_gene: TRBV6-1
j_gene: TRBJ2-7
CDR3aa: CVSSRPRSPASYEQYF

v_gene: TRBV30
j_gene: TRBJ2-7
CDR3aa: CAWSPSSEQYF

v_gene: TRBV19
j_gene: TRBJ1-6
CDR3aa: CASRPRAAYNSPLHF

v_gene: TRBV4-3
j_gene: TRBJ1-5
CDR3aa: CASSRATGLNQPQHF

v_gene: TRBV28
j_gene: TRBJ1-1
CDR3aa: CATSDQGGGDTEAFF